This T cell receptor beta chain was captured in a study of read filtering for tumor transcriptome and immune sequencing. Study observations and caveats: Without single-read clonotypes, shared clonotype proportions correlated more between IR-seq and RNA-seq.

Germline V gene lookup returns CDR1 SQVTM and CDR2 ANQGSEA. Trimming stripped 3 bases from V and 12 bases from J, with 11 bases between. The CDR3 is 10 residues long. Molecular barcoded adaptors covering alpha/delta and beta/gamma chains were used on 400 to 450 ng RNA. TCRdb processed the reads anew with MiXCR; each CDR3 protein has one entry. Of some 130,000 distinct CDR3 sequences in the sample, 10% to 15% were seen once. About this clonotype: Its antigen is not identified. This may be a read error, as it is one base from a much larger clone.

The sequenced sample was a population of CD138-negative cells sorted from bone marrow. This chain links TRBV29-1 with TRBJ1-1; D call uncertain. This clonotype was obtained from a donor at least 40 years old with multiple myeloma. CDR3 nucleotide sequence: TGCAGCGTTGAGCAGACTCGAACTTTCTTT. Its translation: CSVEQTRTFF.